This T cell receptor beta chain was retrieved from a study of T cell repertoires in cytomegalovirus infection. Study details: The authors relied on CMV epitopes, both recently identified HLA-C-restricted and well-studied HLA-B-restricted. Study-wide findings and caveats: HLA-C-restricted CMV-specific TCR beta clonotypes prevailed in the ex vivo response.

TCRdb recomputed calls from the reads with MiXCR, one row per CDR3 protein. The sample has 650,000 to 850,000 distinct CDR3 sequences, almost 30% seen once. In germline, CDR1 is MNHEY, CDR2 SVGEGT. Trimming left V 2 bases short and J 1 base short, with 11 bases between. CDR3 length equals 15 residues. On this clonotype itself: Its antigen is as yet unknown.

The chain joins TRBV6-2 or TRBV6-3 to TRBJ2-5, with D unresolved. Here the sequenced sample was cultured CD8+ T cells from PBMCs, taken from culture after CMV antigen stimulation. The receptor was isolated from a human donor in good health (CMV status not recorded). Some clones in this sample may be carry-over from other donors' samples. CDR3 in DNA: TGTGCCAGCAGTTACGCTCCCCGGCCCCAAGAGACCCAGTACTTC. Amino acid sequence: CASSYAPRPQETQYF.